A single sample gave rise to the 5 T cell receptor beta chains below, sequenced in a study of blood T cell repertoires in COVID-19. The method was immunoSEQ multiplex PCR; TCRdb's version includes in-frame clones alone and lacks a portion of them. Among tens of thousands of clones listed, around four fifths were seen once. The sample taken for sequencing was peripheral blood. These receptors were obtained from a man between 65 and 79 years old with acute or convalescent COVID-19.

The rearrangement links TRBV12-3 or TRBV12-4 to TRBJ1-2; D is unclear. Deletions cut 5 bases from V and 4 bases from J, with 11 bases between. CDR3 length: 13 amino acids. CDR3 region: CASSHGRGYGYTF. CDR3 DNA: TGTGCCAGCAGTCACGGACGGGGCTATGGCTACACCTTC.

The chain is built from TRBV20-1 and TRBJ1-2; unclear D gene. Germline V CDR1 and CDR2: DFQATT, SNEGSKA (reference sequence). This CDR3 comprises 11 residues. V lost 6 bases and J 10 bases, leaving 15 bases between the germline ends. The chain's CDR3 is CSATAFRAYTF. DNA for the CDR3: TGCAGTGCCACAGCCTTCAGAGCCTACACCTTC.

This clone has only one observation. Written as DNA, the CDR3 is TGTGCCAGCAGCTTAGGTCCCCTTTCACCCCTCCACTTT. Translated: CASSLGPLSPLHF. V gene TRBV7-8 combines with J gene TRBJ1-6; D call uncertain. The V and J ends lost 1 base and 9 bases respectively, with 7 bases between them. Germline V gene sequence: CDR1 SGHVS, CDR2 FQNEAQ. The CDR3 length is 13 residues.

This clone has just a few counts. This rearrangement joins TRBV7-9 to TRBJ2-7, with D possibly TRBD1 on 6 matching bases. Trimming took off 5 bases at V and 5 bases at J, with 10 bases between the two ends. The germline gives CDR1 SEHNR, CDR2 FQNEAQ (reference sequence). CDR3 length: 12 amino acids. The DNA for the CDR3 is TGTGCCAGCAGCGCAGGGGTCAACGAGCAGTACTTC. Amino acid sequence: CASSAGVNEQYF.

The chain carries TRBV6-1 and TRBJ1-5; 7 nucleotides align to TRBD1. With V trimmed by 2 bases and J by 2 bases, 9 bases remained unmatched. The germline V gene has CDR1 MNHNS and CDR2 SASEGT. The length of the CDR3 is 17 residues. DNA for the CDR3: TGTGCCAGCAGTGAACGGAGGGGGCGTGAGGGCAATCAGCCCCAGCATTTT. Amino acids: CASSERRGREGNQPQHF.